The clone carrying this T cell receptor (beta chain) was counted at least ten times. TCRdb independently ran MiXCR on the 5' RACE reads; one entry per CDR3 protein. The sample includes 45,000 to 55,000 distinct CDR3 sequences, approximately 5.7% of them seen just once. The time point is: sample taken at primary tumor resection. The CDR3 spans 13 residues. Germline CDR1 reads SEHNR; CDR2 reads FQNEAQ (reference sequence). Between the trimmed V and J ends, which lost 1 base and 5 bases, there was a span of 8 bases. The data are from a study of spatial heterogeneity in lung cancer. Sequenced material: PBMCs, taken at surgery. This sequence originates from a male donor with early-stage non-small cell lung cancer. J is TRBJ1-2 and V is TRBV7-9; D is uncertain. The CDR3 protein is CASSLEVSYGYTF. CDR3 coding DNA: TGTGCCAGCAGCTTAGAAGTGTCATATGGCTACACCTTC.